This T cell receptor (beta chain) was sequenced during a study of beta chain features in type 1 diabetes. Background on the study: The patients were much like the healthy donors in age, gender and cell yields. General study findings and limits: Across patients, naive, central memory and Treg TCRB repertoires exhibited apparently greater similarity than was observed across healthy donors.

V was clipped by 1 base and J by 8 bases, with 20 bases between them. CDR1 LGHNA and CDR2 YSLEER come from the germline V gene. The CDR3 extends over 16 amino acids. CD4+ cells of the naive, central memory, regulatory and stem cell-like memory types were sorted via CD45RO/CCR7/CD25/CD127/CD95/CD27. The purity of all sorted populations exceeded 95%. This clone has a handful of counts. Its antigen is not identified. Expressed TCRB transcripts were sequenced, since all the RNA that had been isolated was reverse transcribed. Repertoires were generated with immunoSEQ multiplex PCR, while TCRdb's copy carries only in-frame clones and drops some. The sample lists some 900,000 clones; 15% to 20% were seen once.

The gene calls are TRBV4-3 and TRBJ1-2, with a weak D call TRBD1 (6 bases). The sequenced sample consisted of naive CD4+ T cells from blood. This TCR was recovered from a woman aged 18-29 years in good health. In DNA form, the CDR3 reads TGCGCCAGCAGCCAAGCAAGCCAGGGGCTGCTACGCGGCTACACCTTC. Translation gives CASSQASQGLLRGYTF.